The T cell receptor beta chain under discussion was sequenced for a study of post-analysis software for immune sequencing data (dated by TCRdb to about 2015). About the study as a whole: Disease courses on record covered relapsing-remitting, secondary progressive and progressive-relapsing multiple sclerosis, though some patients had no subtype annotation. The patient repertoires were set against eleven to twelve previously published healthy control repertoires from donors whose ages ranged from roughly 6 to 25 years. A subset of samples was prepared in parallel using single-end sample barcoding, then pooled and co-amplified after Illumina adapter ligation.

Preparation of the library involved PCR. Sequencing relied on an Illumina HiSeq 2500. To reduce PCR and sequencing biases, unique molecular identifiers were built into the TCR beta cDNA libraries. Approximately 500,000 cDNA molecules were obtained for every 1 to 10 million input T cells, so each molecule roughly corresponded to one T cell. The same protocol used for the earlier healthy control dataset was applied to prepare and sequence the patient libraries. Samples belonging to the same batch were prepared together, multiplexed and sequenced on a shared HiSeq lane. In the paper's pipeline: MIGEC handled the raw barcoded reads, throwing out single-read molecular identifier groups before consensus assembly and CDR3 extraction. Clonotype tables were post-analysed with VDJtools, normalizing diversity by down-sampling all datasets to the smallest sample size. To correct batch-related cross-sample contamination, repertoire overlap clustering matched CDR3 amino acid sequences but not nucleotide sequences. TCRdb cleaned the public reads at Q25 with fastp, built clones with MiXCR and kept in-frame beta chains. When rows share a CDR3 protein, they turn into one entry using the most common DNA and genes. These V and J calls rely on TCRdb rather than the paper's analysis. The sample profile shows more than 450,000 distinct CDR3 sequences; about a third of them were found once. The ten largest clones capture 4.5% to 7.5% of the sample.

Overall results and qualifications from the work: Strong co-clustering of samples prepared in the same batch was shown by direct clustering with F measure, prompting a batch-effect correction. Significantly higher frequencies in patients than in controls were found for roughly 5 TRBV segments, including TRBV5-6, TRBV5-1 and TRBV20-1. The multiple sclerosis patient group was slightly younger than the control group. Normalized Chao1 diversity was significantly lower in multiple sclerosis patients than controls, suggesting substantial peripheral T-cell clonal expansion.

To demonstrate the VDJtools post-analysis software, TCR beta repertoires were profiled from the peripheral blood of 10 to 15 young patients with multiple sclerosis. The patients with multiple sclerosis were children and adolescents between about 6 and 17 years of age. Points on this clonotype: The antigen it recognizes is unknown. No much larger clonotype is one base removed from it; base qualities were not supplied.

Taken from cysteine to phenylalanine, the CDR3 has 14 residues. The entry retains the CDR3 DNA only, 42 bases that are in frame from base 1. V is cut by 0 bases and J by 5 bases, and the space between the germline ends is 10 bases. Recombination linked TRBV12-3 or TRBV12-4 to TRBJ1-1; possibly the D gene is TRBD1, per 6 matching bases. Sequenced sample: blood. This receptor was taken from a girl aged 2 to 17 with multiple sclerosis. The CDR3 in this case is CASSLAGGATEAFF. The bases are TGTGCCAGCAGTTTAGCCGGGGGGGCGACTGAAGCTTTCTTT.